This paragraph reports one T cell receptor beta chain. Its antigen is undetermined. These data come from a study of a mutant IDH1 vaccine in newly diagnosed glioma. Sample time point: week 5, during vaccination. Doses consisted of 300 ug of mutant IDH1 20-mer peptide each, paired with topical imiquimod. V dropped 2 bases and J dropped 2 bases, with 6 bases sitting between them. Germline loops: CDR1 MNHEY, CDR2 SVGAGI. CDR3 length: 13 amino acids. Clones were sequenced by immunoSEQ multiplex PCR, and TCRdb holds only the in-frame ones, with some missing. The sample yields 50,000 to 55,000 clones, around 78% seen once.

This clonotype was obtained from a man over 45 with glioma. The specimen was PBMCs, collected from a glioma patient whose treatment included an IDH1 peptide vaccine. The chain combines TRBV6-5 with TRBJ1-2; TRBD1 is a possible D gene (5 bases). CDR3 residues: CASSYRDNYGYTF. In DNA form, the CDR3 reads TGTGCCAGCAGTTACCGGGACAACTATGGCTACACCTTC.